This TCR beta chain was documented in a study of T cell changes during pregnancy in multiple sclerosis. The germline V gene has CDR1 SGDLS and CDR2 YYNGEE. The CDR3 runs 16 residues. Trimming took 3 bases from V and 6 from J, leaving 19 bases between them. The repertoire was sequenced with immunoSEQ multiplex PCR; TCRdb's copy has only in-frame clones and lacks some. Of roughly 38,000 clones in the sample, approximately 90% were seen once. The clonotype was recovered from a female donor with multiple sclerosis, enrolled in a pregnancy study. Sequencing used CD8+ T cells from peripheral blood mononuclear cells, obtained in the third trimester of pregnancy. The gene calls are TRBV9 and TRBJ1-3; D might be TRBD1 (6 bases). The CDR3 DNA reads TGTGCCAGCAGCGCCCTAGGGGGGGCGTCCGCAAACACCATATATTTT. As protein: CASSALGGASANTIYF. The whole variable domain, remainder taken from reference TRBV9 and TRBJ1-3, is DSGVTQTPKHLITATGQRVTLRCSPRSGDLSVYWYQQSLDQGLQFLIQYYNGEERAKGNILERFSAQQFPDLHSELNLSSLELGDSALYFCASSALGGASANTIYFGEGSWLTVV.